Here is one TCR beta chain with its context. CDR3 length equals 16 residues. CDR1 and CDR2 from the germline V gene are SGHVS and FNYEAQ. The V gene end was trimmed by 5 bases and the J gene end by 4 bases; junction bases not matched to a gene: 10. This sample is drawn from a study of T cell clones after liver transplantation. Across the study: In this trial, immunosuppression withdrawal was attempted within 2 years of liver transplant.

Sequencing was performed with immunoSEQ multiplex PCR; in TCRdb, only in-frame clones are kept and a portion is missing. The table has 25,000 to 35,000 clones, around 95% seen once. The clonotype originates from a human patient who received a liver transplant. Some T cells could come from the graft donor. The sequencing here drew on CD8+ T cells from blood, taken 12 months after liver transplant. The J gene is TRBJ2-1, the V gene TRBV7-6; TRBD1 aligns across 8 bases. DNA of the CDR3: TGTGCCAGCAGCCCATACCGGGACAGGAGTTACAATGAGCAGTTCTTC. This sequence encodes CASSPYRDRSYNEQFF.